This T cell receptor (beta chain) originates from a study of Graves' ophthalmopathy and Graves' hyperthyroidism. Study-wide results and limits: For predicting ophthalmopathy progression, the model had around 64% sensitivity and approximately 77% specificity.

Trimming removed 10 bases at V and 1 base at J, with 10 bases between. CDR1 is SNHLY, CDR2 FYNNEI, per germline. The CDR3 totals 12 residues. A note on this clonotype: Its target is unknown.

RNA transcripts served as template for amplifying TCR beta CDR3 sequences. Scientists carried out first-round RT-PCR using HTBI primers and then a second-round multiplex PCR. In TCRdb, the multiplex PCR reads were re-called with MiXCR into one record per CDR3 protein. In the table there are about 740,000 distinct CDR3 sequences, 40% of which are singletons. The source is an adult man with Graves' ophthalmopathy. The rearrangement joins TRBV2 to TRBJ2-5; D is uncertain. Sequenced material: peripheral blood. The CDR3 DNA reads TGTGCCACCGGAGCAAGCCAAGAGACCCAGTACTTC. Amino acid sequence: CATGASQETQYF.